The subject of this entry is one T cell receptor beta chain. The antigen remains unidentified. Clones were sequenced by immunoSEQ multiplex PCR, and TCRdb holds only the in-frame ones, with some missing. The sample yields thousands of clones, approximately 60% seen once. The source of the sample is a study of tissue T cells after allogeneic stem cell transplantation. Study-level results: Limitations included a small, clinically heterogeneous cohort and limited sampling depth. Shared clones across patients were few; motif clustering revealed tissue-specific shared signatures. Anatomically similar tissues had similar TCR repertoires within each patient.

This TCR was recovered from a male donor older than 55 with lung cancer. The sequencing here drew on tissue from the jejunum, taken at autopsy.

CDR3 DNA sequence: TGTGCCAGCAGCCCGCTGGGGACGCTAGTGACCACCGGGGAGCTGTTTTTT. Amino acids: CASSPLGTLVTTGELFF. This chain connects TRBV5-6 to TRBJ2-2, with D perhaps TRBD1 or TRBD2 (5 bases each). This CDR3 comprises 17 residues. V lost 4 bases, J lost 4 bases, and 20 bases lay in between. Germline V gives CDR1 SGHDT, CDR2 YYEEEE.